These T cell receptor beta chains were read from a single sample in a study of T cell repertoires in cytomegalovirus infection. Using its own MiXCR run on the reads, TCRdb lists one record per CDR3 protein. The sample holds 800,000 to 950,000 distinct CDR3 sequences, 32% seen once. These receptors' antigens are unknown. Material: cultured CD8+ T cells from PBMCs, obtained from culture after CMV antigen stimulation. Source of these receptors: a human donor in good health (CMV status not recorded). Some clones in this sample may be carry-over from other donors' samples. Each CDR3 is given without its conserved first and last residue. D genes are given only for firm matches.

NA	TRBV5-6	TRBJ1-6	ASSPRSGWDSPLH
NA	TRBV23-1	TRBJ2-1	ASSQSSSTVKNEQF
TRBD2	TRBV27	TRBJ2-1	ASGGGGPNDEQF
NA	TRBV7-2	TRBJ2-5	ASSLALTGRETQY
NA	TRBV7-9	TRBJ1-2	AIPGWGPSRNYGYT
TRBD1	TRBV7-6	TRBJ2-7	ASSLNRDRDYGQY
NA	TRBV11-2	TRBJ2-1	ASSLILWDEQF
NA	TRBV7-2	TRBJ1-1	ASSLYVGQNTEAF
TRBD1	TRBV4-1	TRBJ1-1	ASSQRTGQLNTEAF
NA	TRBV7-6	TRBJ2-1	ASTPTGSSYNEQF
NA	TRBV5-5	TRBJ2-2	ASSKRDGDTGELF
NA	TRBV6-4	TRBJ2-3	ASSDSGVDTQY
TRBD2	TRBV5-1	TRBJ2-1	ASSFSGGTYNEQF
NA	TRBV6-5	TRBJ1-1	ASSYLGSTEAF
NA	TRBV27	TRBJ1-1	ASSYAVPGTEAF
NA	TRBV7-2	TRBJ2-2	ASSLSGTGELF
NA	TRBV7-2	TRBJ2-1	ASSPGQSWYNEQF
NA	TRBV12-5	TRBJ1-2	ASGGVEGYT
NA	TRBV2	TRBJ1-2	ASSSLTNYGYT
NA	TRBV12-3/TRBV12-4	TRBJ2-5	ASTVGPLRETQY
NA	TRBV2	TRBJ1-2	ASSGNGGEDGNYGYT
NA	TRBV14	TRBJ1-1	ASSHEGITEAF
NA	TRBV11-2	TRBJ1-4	ASSFWGGPATNEKLF
TRBD1	TRBV6-1	TRBJ1-2	ASSEYSGTGVYGYT
NA	TRBV4-2	TRBJ1-1	ASSQTNNEAF
NA	TRBV2	TRBJ2-2	ASSEARRSGGELF
NA	TRBV20-1	TRBJ1-2	SASEPLGLGGYT
TRBD2	TRBV4-1	TRBJ2-5	ASSQDLAGGGIWETQY
TRBD2	TRBV5-5	TRBJ2-2	ASSPEPGRGFTGELF
NA	TRBV7-9	TRBJ2-5	ASSPGGRGETQY
NA	TRBV6-2/TRBV6-3	TRBJ2-6	ASSRAPGANVLT
NA	TRBV15	TRBJ1-5	ATSRDLTRNQPQH
NA	TRBV20-1	TRBJ1-5	SARGTIGGNQPQH
NA	TRBV7-9	TRBJ1-3	ASNFAPTKLRDKSSGNTIY
NA	TRBV6-5	TRBJ2-3	ASSWLGTDTQY
TRBD2	TRBV9	TRBJ2-2	ASSSGLVGTYTGELF
NA	TRBV12-3/TRBV12-4	TRBJ2-7	ASSLKYEQY
NA	TRBV29-1	TRBJ2-7	SVEVPDSYEQY
TRBD1	TRBV6-2/TRBV6-3	TRBJ2-5	ASSWGGQGYETQY
NA	TRBV4-1	TRBJ1-5	ASSQVNGRNQPQH
TRBD2	TRBV5-6	TRBJ2-1	ASSLGGLADEQF
NA	TRBV28	TRBJ1-4	ASRLLGGERPREKLF
TRBD2	TRBV6-5	TRBJ2-5	ASRELIGGAIETQY
TRBD1	TRBV7-6	TRBJ1-4	ASSWTGATNEKLF
NA	TRBV6-2/TRBV6-3	TRBJ1-2	ASSYSGQGYSGYT
NA	TRBV24-1	TRBJ1-5	ATSDHNRLNQPQH
NA	TRBV27	TRBJ1-1	ASRLGQFNTEAF
NA	TRBV7-6	TRBJ2-3	ASGGGESSPDTQY